This section outlines one TCR beta chain sequence together with its context. Which antigen it targets is not known. No much larger clone exists at a distance of one base, and base qualities are not known. At the junction V is shortened by 1 base and J by 7 bases; bases outside the gene matches: 8. The CDR3 has 15 amino acids, counting the end cysteine and phenylalanine. The only DNA kept is the CDR3, 45 bases in frame from the first base. Looking up the germline V gene (reference sequence) yields CDR1 SGHNT and CDR2 YYREEE. This sample was taken from a study of B cell selection in AIRE deficiency (dated by TCRdb to the late 2010s). Regarding the complete study: Researchers compared TCRbeta repertoires of sorted blood CD4+ conventional T cells and regulatory T cells in AIRE-deficient patients with those in healthy controls. The TCR-sequenced cohort comprised about five AIRE-deficient APECED patients and about five healthy control donors.

The study at large found these results: Around 30% of the Treg TCRbeta sequences shared among healthy donors turned up in patient Tconv cells, suggesting that Treg-biased clones are diverted into the Tconv compartment. Tconv and Treg cells from AIRE-deficient patients showed TCRBV gene usage, CDR3 length and TCR diversity similar to those of healthy donors. CDR3s were shorter in shared Treg sequences, reflecting a bias toward rearrangements that have few non-templated nucleotide insertions. Sequencing covered only TCRbeta chains, and more than 30% of shared healthy-donor Treg sequences were also present in healthy Tconv, possibly due to differing TCRalpha chains. Among a few thousand shared Treg TCRbeta sequences, 30% to 35% were shared exclusively among healthy donors and around 10% exclusively among patients, which suggests that Treg selection is less efficient in the absence of AIRE.

TCRbeta chain sequencing was performed with the immunoSEQ platform. Concerning the study's data processing: When conventional T cell repertoires were pooled, 90,000 to 120,000 distinct in-frame TCRbeta sequences were obtained from patients and 13.4x10^4 from healthy donors. Treg TCRbeta sequences shared by two or more individuals were defined as public, and these public Treg TCRbeta sequences were subsequently searched for in Tconv repertoires. Group differences were tested with Mann-Whitney U tests and Bonferroni-Dunn correction in GraphPad Prism 7.03. Entries here come from immuneACCESS through TCRdb and include only in-frame sequences with V and J called. Some clones fail to appear in such tables; in the studies checked, an unresolved V gene covers under half of the shortfall, and the cause of the remainder is unknown. That table furnishes V, J and clone size, whereas the DNA furnished D and trimming. The sample contains some 25,000 clones, roughly 97% of them found a single time. The top ten clonotypes cover around 0.22% of the sample.

Conventional CD4 T cells were sorted as CD4+CD127+ cells. The control samples were obtained from healthy donors who were not related to the patients. A FACSAria flow cytometer was used to sort the Tconv and Treg cells intended for TCRbeta sequencing. Sorted cells were collected in 5-ml round-bottom polystyrene tubes, and dry cell pellets were stored frozen at -80 degrees C prior to sequencing. The sequence links TRBV5-4 to TRBJ2-7; 10 central nucleotides agree with TRBD2. The receptor was derived from a human donor in good health. The specimen was CD4+CD127+ conventional T cells sorted from PBMCs. The CDR3 protein is CASSLTSGEMGEQYF. The bases are TGTGCCAGCAGCTTGACTAGCGGGGAAATGGGTGAGCAGTACTTC.